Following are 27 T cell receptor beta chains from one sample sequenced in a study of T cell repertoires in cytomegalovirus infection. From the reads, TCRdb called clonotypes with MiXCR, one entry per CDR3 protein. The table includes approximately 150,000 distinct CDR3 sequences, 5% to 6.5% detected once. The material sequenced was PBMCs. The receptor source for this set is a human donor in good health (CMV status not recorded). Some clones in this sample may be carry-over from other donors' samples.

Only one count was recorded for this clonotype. The CDR3 nucleotides read TGTGCCAGCAGCCCCAGACTAGCGAGGACAGATACGCAGTATTTT. This encodes CASSPRLARTDTQYF. The V call is TRBV14, the J call TRBJ2-3; 8 positions match TRBD2. The CDR3 loop spans 15 amino acids. The ends lost 4 bases at V and 3 bases at J; junction bases unmatched: 6. Germline V CDR1 and CDR2: SGHDN, FVKESK.

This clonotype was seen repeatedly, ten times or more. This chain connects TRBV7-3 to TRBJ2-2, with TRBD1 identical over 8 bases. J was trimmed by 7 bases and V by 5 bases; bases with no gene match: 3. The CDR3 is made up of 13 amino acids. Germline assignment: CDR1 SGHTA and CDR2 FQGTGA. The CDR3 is CASSRTGRGELFF. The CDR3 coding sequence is TGTGCCAGCAGCCGGACAGGGCGCGGGGAGCTGTTTTTT.

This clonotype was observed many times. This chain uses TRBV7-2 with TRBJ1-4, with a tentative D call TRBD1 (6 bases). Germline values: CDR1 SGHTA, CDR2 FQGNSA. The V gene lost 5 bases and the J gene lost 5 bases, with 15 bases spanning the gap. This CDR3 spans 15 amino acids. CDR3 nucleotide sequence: TGTGCCAGCAGCCCAGACAGGTTGGAGAATGAAAAACTGTTTTTT. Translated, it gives CASSPDRLENEKLFF. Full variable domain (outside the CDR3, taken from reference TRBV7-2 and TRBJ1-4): GAGVSQSPSNKVTEKGKDVELRCDPISGHTALYWYRQSLGQGLEFLIYFQGNSAPDKSGLPSDRFSAERTGGSVSTLTIQRTQQEDSAVYLCASSPDRLENEKLFFGSGTQLSVL.

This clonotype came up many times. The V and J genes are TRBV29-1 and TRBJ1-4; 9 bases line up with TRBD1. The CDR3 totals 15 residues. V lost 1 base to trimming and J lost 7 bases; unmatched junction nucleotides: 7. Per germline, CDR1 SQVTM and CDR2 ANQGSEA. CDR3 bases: TGCAGCGTTGAAGTGGCACAGGGGGCGGGTGAAAAACTGTTTTTT. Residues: CSVEVAQGAGEKLFF. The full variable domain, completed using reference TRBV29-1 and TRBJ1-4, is SAVISQKPSRDICQRGTSLTIQCQVDSQVTMMFWYRQQPGQSLTLIATANQGSEATYESGFVIDKFPISRPNLTFSTLTVSNMSPEDSSIYLCSVEVAQGAGEKLFFGSGTQLSVL.

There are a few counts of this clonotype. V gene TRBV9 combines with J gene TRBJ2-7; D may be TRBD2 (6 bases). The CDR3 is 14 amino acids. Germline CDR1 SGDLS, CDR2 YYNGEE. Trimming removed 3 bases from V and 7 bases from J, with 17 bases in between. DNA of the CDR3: TGTGCCAGCAGCGCCGACGGGACTGCCGGGGAGCAGTACTTC. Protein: CASSADGTAGEQYF.

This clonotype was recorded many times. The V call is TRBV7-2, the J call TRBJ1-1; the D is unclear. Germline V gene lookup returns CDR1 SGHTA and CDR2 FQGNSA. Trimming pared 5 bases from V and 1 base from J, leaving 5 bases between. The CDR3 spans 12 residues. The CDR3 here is CASSRENTEAFF. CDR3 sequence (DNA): TGTGCCAGCAGCCGGGAGAACACTGAAGCTTTCTTT. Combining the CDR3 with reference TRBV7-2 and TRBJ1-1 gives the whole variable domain GAGVSQSPSNKVTEKGKDVELRCDPISGHTALYWYRQSLGQGLEFLIYFQGNSAPDKSGLPSDRFSAERTGGSVSTLTIQRTQQEDSAVYLCASSRENTEAFFGQGTRLTVV.

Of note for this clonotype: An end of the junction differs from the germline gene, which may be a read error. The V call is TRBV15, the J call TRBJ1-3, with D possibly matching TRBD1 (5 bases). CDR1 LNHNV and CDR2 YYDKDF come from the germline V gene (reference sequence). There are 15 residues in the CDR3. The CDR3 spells CATNPGRTSGNTINF. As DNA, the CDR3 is TGTGCCACCAACCCGGGACGTACCTCTGGAAACACCATAAATTTT. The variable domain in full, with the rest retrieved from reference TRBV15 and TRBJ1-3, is DAMVIQNPRYQVTQFGKPVTLSCSQTLNHNVMYWYQQKSSQAPKLLFHYYDKDFNNEADTPDNFQSRRPNTSFCFLDIRSPGLGDTAMYLCATNPGRTSGNTINFGEGSWLTVV.

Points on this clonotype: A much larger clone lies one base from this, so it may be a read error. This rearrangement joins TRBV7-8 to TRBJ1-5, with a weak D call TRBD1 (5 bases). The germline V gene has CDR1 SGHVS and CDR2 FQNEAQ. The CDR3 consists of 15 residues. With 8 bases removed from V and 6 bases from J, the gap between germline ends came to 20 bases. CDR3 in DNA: TGTGCCAGCCGCTACCAGGCGGGTGGGGGTCAGCCCCAGCATTTT. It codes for CASRYQAGGGQPQHF. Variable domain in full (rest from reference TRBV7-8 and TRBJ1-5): GAGVSQSPRYKVAKRGQDVALRCDPISGHVSLFWYQQALGQGPEFLTYFQNEAQLDKSGLPSDRFFAERPEGSVSTLKIQRTQQEDSAVYLCASRYQAGGGQPQHFGDGTRLSIL.

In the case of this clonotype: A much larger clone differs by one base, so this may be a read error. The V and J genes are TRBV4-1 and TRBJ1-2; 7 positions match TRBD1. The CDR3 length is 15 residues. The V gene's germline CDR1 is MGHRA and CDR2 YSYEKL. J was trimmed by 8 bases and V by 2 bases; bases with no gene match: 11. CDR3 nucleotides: TGCGCCAGCAGCCAACCTGGACAGGAGGCGGGAGGCTACACCTTC. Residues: CASSQPGQEAGGYTF.

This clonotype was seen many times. In DNA form, the CDR3 reads TGTGCCAGCAGCTCGGAACAGGACTCTAACACTGAAGCTTTCTTT. This codes for CASSSEQDSNTEAFF. The J gene is TRBJ1-1, the V gene TRBV7-9; a possible D gene is TRBD1 (5 bases). The V gene lost 4 bases and the J gene lost 2 bases, with 14 bases spanning the gap. The CDR3 extends over 15 amino acids. Germline CDR1 reads SEHNR; CDR2 reads FQNEAQ (reference sequence).

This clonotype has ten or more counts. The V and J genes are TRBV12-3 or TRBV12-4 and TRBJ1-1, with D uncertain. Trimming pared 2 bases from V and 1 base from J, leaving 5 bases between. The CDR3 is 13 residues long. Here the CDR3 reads CASSLNQNTEAFF. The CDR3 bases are TGTGCCAGCAGTTTAAACCAGAACACTGAAGCTTTCTTT.

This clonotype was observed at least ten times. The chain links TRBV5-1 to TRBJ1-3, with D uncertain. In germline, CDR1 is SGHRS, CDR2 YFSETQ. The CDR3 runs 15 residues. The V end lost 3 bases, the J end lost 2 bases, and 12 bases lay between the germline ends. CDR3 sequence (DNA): TGCGCCAGCAGCTCCGGCGGCAGTCCTGGAAACACCATATATTTT. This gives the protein CASSSGGSPGNTIYF.

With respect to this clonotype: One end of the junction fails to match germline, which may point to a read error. CDR3 sequence (DNA): TGTGCCAGCACCCCTACCGACCGGGGGGCCTATGGCTACACCTTC. Amino acid sequence: CASTPTDRGAYGYTF. The V and J genes are TRBV4-1 and TRBJ1-2, with a tentative D call TRBD1 (6 bases). The germline gives CDR1 MGHRA, CDR2 YSYEKL. The CDR3 has 15 amino acids.

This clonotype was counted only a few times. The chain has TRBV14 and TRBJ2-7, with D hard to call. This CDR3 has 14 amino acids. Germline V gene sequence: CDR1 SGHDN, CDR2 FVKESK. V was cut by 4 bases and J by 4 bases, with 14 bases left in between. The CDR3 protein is CASSLFPSPYEQYF. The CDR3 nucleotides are TGTGCCAGCAGCCTGTTTCCCAGTCCTTACGAGCAGTACTTC.

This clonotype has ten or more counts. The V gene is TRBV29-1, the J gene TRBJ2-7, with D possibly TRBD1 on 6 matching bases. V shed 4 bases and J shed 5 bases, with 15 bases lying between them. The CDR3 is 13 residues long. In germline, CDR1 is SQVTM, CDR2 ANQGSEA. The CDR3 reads CSVAPGVIDEQYF. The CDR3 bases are TGCAGCGTTGCCCCAGGGGTAATTGACGAGCAGTACTTC.

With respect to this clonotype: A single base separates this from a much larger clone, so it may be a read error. The CDR3 reads CASRAGGPGTGELVF. The CDR3 region has the DNA TGTGCCAGCAGGGCGGGGGGACCGGGCACCGGGGAGCTGGTTTTT. The chain links TRBV2 to TRBJ2-2; 8 nucleotides match TRBD2. This CDR3 region has 15 residues. Germline V lookup: CDR1 SNHLY, CDR2 FYNNEI.

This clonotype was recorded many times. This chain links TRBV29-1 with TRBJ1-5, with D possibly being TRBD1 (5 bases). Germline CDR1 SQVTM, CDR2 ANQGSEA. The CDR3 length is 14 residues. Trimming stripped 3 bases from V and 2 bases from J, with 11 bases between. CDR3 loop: CSVDSGVGNQPQHF. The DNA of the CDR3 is TGCAGCGTTGACTCGGGGGTAGGCAATCAGCCCCAGCATTTT.

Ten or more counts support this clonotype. CDR3 DNA: TGTGCCATCAGTGAAGGGGCCTATGGCTACACCTTC. Translated, it gives CAISEGAYGYTF. The chain is built from TRBV10-3 and TRBJ1-2; D might be TRBD1 (5 bases). The CDR3 is made up of 12 amino acids. V lost 3 bases and J 4 bases, leaving 6 bases between the germline ends. Germline lookup yields CDR1 ENHRY and CDR2 SYGVKD.

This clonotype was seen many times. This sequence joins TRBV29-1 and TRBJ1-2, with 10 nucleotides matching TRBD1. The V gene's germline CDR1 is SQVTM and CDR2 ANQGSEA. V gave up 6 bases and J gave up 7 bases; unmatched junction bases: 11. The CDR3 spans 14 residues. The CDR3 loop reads CSVLPGQGPSGYTF. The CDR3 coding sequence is TGCAGCGTCCTACCGGGACAGGGGCCATCTGGCTACACCTTC. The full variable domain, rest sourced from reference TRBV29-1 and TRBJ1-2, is SAVISQKPSRDICQRGTSLTIQCQVDSQVTMMFWYRQQPGQSLTLIATANQGSEATYESGFVIDKFPISRPNLTFSTLTVSNMSPEDSSIYLCSVLPGQGPSGYTFGSGTRLTVV.

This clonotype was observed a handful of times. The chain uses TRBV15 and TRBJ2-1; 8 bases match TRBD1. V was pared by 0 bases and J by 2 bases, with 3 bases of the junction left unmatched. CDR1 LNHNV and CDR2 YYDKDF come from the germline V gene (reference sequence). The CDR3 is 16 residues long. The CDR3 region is CATSRDGQGAYNEQFF. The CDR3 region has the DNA TGTGCCACCAGCAGAGATGGACAGGGTGCCTACAATGAGCAGTTCTTC. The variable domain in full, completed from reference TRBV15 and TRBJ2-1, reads DAMVIQNPRYQVTQFGKPVTLSCSQTLNHNVMYWYQQKSSQAPKLLFHYYDKDFNNEADTPDNFQSRRPNTSFCFLDIRSPGLGDTAMYLCATSRDGQGAYNEQFFGPGTRLTVL.

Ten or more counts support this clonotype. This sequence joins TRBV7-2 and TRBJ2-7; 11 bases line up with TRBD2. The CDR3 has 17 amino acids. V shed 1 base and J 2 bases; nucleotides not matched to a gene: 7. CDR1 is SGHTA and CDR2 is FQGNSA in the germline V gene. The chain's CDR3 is CASSLVLLAGETYEQYF. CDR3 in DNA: TGTGCCAGCAGCTTAGTTTTACTAGCGGGGGAAACCTACGAGCAGTACTTC.

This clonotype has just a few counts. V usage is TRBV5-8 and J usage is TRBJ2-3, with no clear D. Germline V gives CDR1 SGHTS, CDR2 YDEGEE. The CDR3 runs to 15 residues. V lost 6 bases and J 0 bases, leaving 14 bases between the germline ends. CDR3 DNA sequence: TGTGCCAGCACGTACGGCGGATATAGCACAGATACGCAGTATTTT. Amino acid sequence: CASTYGGYSTDTQYF.

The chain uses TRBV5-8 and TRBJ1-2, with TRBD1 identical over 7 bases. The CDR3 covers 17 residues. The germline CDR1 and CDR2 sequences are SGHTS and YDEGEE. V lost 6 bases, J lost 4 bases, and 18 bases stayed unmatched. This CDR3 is CASTPHGAGGEIYGYTF. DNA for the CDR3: TGTGCCAGCACCCCCCATGGAGCAGGGGGAGAAATCTATGGCTACACCTTC.

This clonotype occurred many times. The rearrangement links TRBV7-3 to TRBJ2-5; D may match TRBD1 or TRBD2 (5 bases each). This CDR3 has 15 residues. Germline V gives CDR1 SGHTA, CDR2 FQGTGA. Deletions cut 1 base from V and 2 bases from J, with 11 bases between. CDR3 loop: CASSLNPGRQETQYF. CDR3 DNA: TGTGCCAGCAGCTTAAATCCGGGGCGACAAGAGACCCAGTACTTC.

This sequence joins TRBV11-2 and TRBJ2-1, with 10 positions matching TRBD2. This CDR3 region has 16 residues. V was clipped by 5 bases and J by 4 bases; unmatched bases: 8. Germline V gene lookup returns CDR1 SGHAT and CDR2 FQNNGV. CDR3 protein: CASSPGLAEVYNEQFF. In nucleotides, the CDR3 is TGTGCCAGCAGCCCAGGACTAGCGGAGGTATACAATGAGCAGTTCTTC.

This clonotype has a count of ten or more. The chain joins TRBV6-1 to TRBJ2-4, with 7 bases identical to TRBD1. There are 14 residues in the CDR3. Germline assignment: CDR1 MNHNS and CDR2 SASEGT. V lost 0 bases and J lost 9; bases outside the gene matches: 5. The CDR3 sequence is CASSEATGNIIQYF. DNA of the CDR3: TGTGCCAGCAGTGAAGCGACAGGGAATATCATTCAGTACTTC.

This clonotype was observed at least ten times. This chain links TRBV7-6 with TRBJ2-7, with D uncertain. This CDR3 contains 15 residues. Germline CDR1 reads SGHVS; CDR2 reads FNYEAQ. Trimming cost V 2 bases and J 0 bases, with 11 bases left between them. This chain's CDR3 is CASSLSSQSSYEQYF. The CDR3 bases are TGTGCCAGCAGCTTAAGTTCCCAGTCCTCCTACGAGCAGTACTTC.